The clone carrying this T cell receptor beta chain has just a few counts. This may come from a read error, since a much larger clone is one base off. TCR beta VDJ and CDR3 profiling used genomic DNA as template. TCRdb reanalysed the reads using MiXCR and keeps one entry per CDR3 protein. The sample records about 70,000 distinct CDR3 sequences, roughly half being singletons. Germline V gene sequence: CDR1 GTSNPN, CDR2 SVGIG (reference sequence). The CDR3 extends over 15 amino acids. The sample belongs to a study of CD8+CD57+ T cells in acquired aplastic anemia. Sequenced sample: sorted CD4+, CD8+, or CD8+CD57+ T cells (not recorded which) from PBMCs. The TCR sequence derives from a human donor in good health, serving as a control. The V gene is TRBV30, the J gene TRBJ1-1; 7 bases map to TRBD1. CDR3 sequence: CARSREGAWDTEAFF. The CDR3 region has the DNA TGTGCCCGGAGTAGGGAGGGGGCGTGGGACACTGAAGCTTTCTTT. Variable domain in full (rest from reference TRBV30 and TRBJ1-1): SQTIHQWPATLVQPVGSPLSLECTVEGTSNPNLYWYRQAAGRGLQLLFYSVGIGQISSEVPQNLSASRPQDRQFILSSKKLLLSDSGFYLCARSREGAWDTEAFFGQGTRLTVV.